This T cell receptor (beta chain) comes out of a study of blood T cell repertoires in COVID-19. Across the whole study: From the United States, Italy and Spain came samples of acute and convalescent COVID-19. PBMCs, B-cell-depleted T cells, or T cells provided the cDNA or gDNA that made up the material.

A single count supports this clone. Per the original methods: Nucleated cell number was recorded as an estimate derived from reference gene primer amplification. Profiling relied on immunoSEQ multiplex PCR, and the TCRdb table lists in-frame clones only, not all of them. V and J calls and clone size come straight from that table; D and trimming were deduced from the DNA. Of under 300,000 clones listed, roughly 86% were seen once; the top ten hold about 4%. The CDR3 loop spans 13 amino acids. Germline trimming cut 10 bases from V and 4 bases from J; bases unmatched to any gene: 6. From germline, CDR1 is LNHDA and CDR2 SQIVND (reference sequence).

The TCR was taken from a man aged 18 to 30 with active or convalescent COVID-19. The sample consisted of peripheral blood. V usage is TRBV19 and J usage is TRBJ2-5; 10 nucleotides agree with TRBD2. CDR3 nucleotides: TGTGCCACCTCGACTAGCGGGCGAGAGACCCAGTACTTC. It codes for CATSTSGRETQYF.